The 5 T cell receptor beta chains below were found in one sample sequenced in a study of T cells in Graves' hyperthyroidism and ophthalmopathy. The CDR3 regions of TCR beta were amplified from RNA transcripts. HTBI primers drove first-round RT-PCR of the TCR CDR3. TCRdb itself ran the multiplex PCR reads through MiXCR, one entry per CDR3 protein. This sample has 600,000 or so distinct CDR3 sequences; roughly 14% occur once, and the top ten carry about 12%. The sample was blood. The receptor set was obtained from a woman between 45 and 65 years old with Graves' ophthalmopathy.

This clonotype was counted ten times or more. The rearrangement joins TRBV12-3 or TRBV12-4 to TRBJ2-3; 10 bases are a match to TRBD2. The CDR3 consists of 14 residues. Trimming at V came to 9 bases and at J to 0 bases, leaving 3 bases not matched to a gene. CDR3 protein: CASSSGGSTDTQYF. As DNA, the CDR3 is TGTGCCAGTTCTAGCGGGGGTAGCACAGATACGCAGTATTTT.

On this clonotype itself: One end of the junction varies from germline; a read error may be responsible. V usage is TRBV7-3 and J usage is TRBJ2-5; perhaps TRBD1 as D (5 bases). The CDR3 extends over 13 amino acids. Germline V gene data show CDR1 as SGHTA and CDR2 as FQGTGA. The CDR3 loop is CASSIRQQEPQYF. The CDR3 region has the DNA TGTGCCAGCAGCATCAGACAGCAAGAGCCCCAGTACTTC.

The chain uses TRBV29-1 and TRBJ2-7, with D possibly matching TRBD2 (5 bases). Germline CDR1 and CDR2: SQVTM and ANQGSEA. V was pared by 4 bases and J by 5 bases, with 15 bases between. This CDR3 has 13 residues. The chain's CDR3 is CSVAFGEYHEQYF. CDR3 sequence (DNA): TGCAGCGTTGCTTTCGGGGAATATCACGAGCAGTACTTC.

This clonotype was detected ten times or more. The chain has TRBV2 and TRBJ2-4; 9 nucleotides match TRBD2. CDR1 and CDR2 from the germline V gene are SNHLY and FYNNEI. V shed 6 bases and J 6 bases; nucleotides not matched to a gene: 6. This CDR3 comprises 14 residues. The CDR3 DNA reads TGTGCCAGCAGACCCTTTAGCGGGAGAAACATTCAGTACTTC. This encodes CASRPFSGRNIQYF.

This sequence joins TRBV7-9 and TRBJ2-7, with 9 bases matching TRBD1. After removal of 5 bases from V and 1 base from J, the junction contained 9 bases not matched to a gene. Germline V gene sequence: CDR1 SEHNR, CDR2 FQNEAQ (reference sequence). This CDR3 has 16 residues. This CDR3 is CASSRGQGGSSYEQYF. CDR3 nucleotide sequence: TGTGCCAGCAGCCGGGGACAGGGTGGGAGTTCCTACGAGCAGTACTTC. The full variable domain, its missing parts supplied by reference TRBV7-9 and TRBJ2-7, is DTGVSQNPRHKITKRGQNVTFRCDPISEHNRLYWYRQTLGQGPEFLTYFQNEAQLEKSRLLSDRFSAERPKGSFSTLEIQRTEQGDSAMYLCASSRGQGGSSYEQYFGPGTRLTVT.